This record covers a single TCR beta chain. V lost 5 bases, J lost 4 bases, and 16 bases lay in between. Germline CDR1 is SEHNR and CDR2 is FQNEAQ (reference sequence). The CDR3 has 15 amino acids. TCRdb re-called the RT-PCR reads through MiXCR, storing one row per CDR3 protein. The sample shows about 680,000 distinct CDR3 sequences, about 14% of them seen only once. The chain recombines TRBV7-9 with TRBJ2-3; unclear D gene. The TCR originated in a female donor in good health, serving as a healthy control. Sequenced material: memory CD4+ T cells from blood. Written as DNA, the CDR3 is TGTGCCAGCAGCCCGAACTTTATGTCCGCAGATACGCAGTATTTT. It encodes CASSPNFMSADTQYF.